A single sample is the source of the 29 T cell receptor beta chains below, sequenced in a study of T cells in Graves' hyperthyroidism and ophthalmopathy. The CDR3 regions of TCR beta were amplified from RNA transcripts. In the first-round RT-PCR of the TCR CDR3, the HTBI primer set was used. TCRdb passed the multiplex PCR reads through MiXCR, listing each CDR3 protein once. Altogether about 380,000 distinct CDR3 sequences are present, roughly 13% being singletons, with the ten largest covering 20% to 25%. The sequenced sample consisted of blood. Source of these receptors: a man aged 25 to 40 with Graves' hyperthyroidism that later progressed to Graves' ophthalmopathy.

CDR3 sequence: CASSPGFYSNQPQHF. The CDR3 DNA reads TGTGCCAGCAGCCCCGGGTTTTATAGCAATCAGCCCCAGCATTTT. This rearrangement joins TRBV12-3 or TRBV12-4 to TRBJ1-5, with unresolved D. Trimming left V 6 bases short and J 0 bases short, with 12 bases between. The CDR3 runs to 15 residues.

The sample holds many counts of this clonotype. CDR3 region: CASSDQSLSGNTEAFF. In DNA form, the CDR3 reads TGCGCCAGCAGTGACCAAAGCCTCTCGGGAAACACTGAAGCTTTCTTT. This rearrangement joins TRBV10-2 to TRBJ1-1; D ambiguous. V lost 3 bases, J lost 2 bases, and 16 bases lay in between. The CDR3 loop spans 16 amino acids. Germline CDR1 reads WSHSY; CDR2 reads SAAADI.

This chain links TRBV20-1 with TRBJ1-1; D unresolved. The CDR3 runs to 14 residues. Trimming took off 4 bases at V and 2 bases at J, with 14 bases between the two ends. Germline CDR1 DFQATT, CDR2 SNEGSKA (reference sequence). The CDR3 region has the DNA TGCAGTGCTATAGGGCTGGGGTTAAACACTGAAGCTTTCTTT. Translating it yields CSAIGLGLNTEAFF.

This clonotype was seen more than once but under ten times. CDR3 region: CASSPAGGMRAFF. The DNA of the CDR3 is TGTGCCAGCAGCCCGGCGGGGGGCATGCGGGCTTTCTTT. The V gene is TRBV5-6, the J gene TRBJ1-1; D perhaps matches TRBD1 (6 bases). The CDR3 is 13 residues long. The V end lost 4 bases, the J end lost 11 bases, and 18 bases lay between the germline ends. Germline values: CDR1 SGHDT, CDR2 YYEEEE.

This rearrangement joins TRBV12-3 or TRBV12-4 to TRBJ2-2; no firm D call. The CDR3 is 15 residues long. With 3 bases removed from V and 3 bases from J, the gap between germline ends came to 11 bases. CDR3: CASSFSLLHTGELFF. CDR3 coding DNA: TGTGCCAGCAGTTTCTCCCTGTTGCACACCGGGGAGCTGTTTTTT.

This clonotype was detected ten times or more. The V gene is TRBV7-9, the J gene TRBJ2-7; 8 positions agree with TRBD1. This CDR3 is built from 16 residues. V lost 4 bases to trimming and J lost 3 bases; unmatched junction nucleotides: 11. Germline CDR1 reads SEHNR; CDR2 reads FQNEAQ (reference sequence). The CDR3: CASSSLTGTGIYEQYF. The CDR3 DNA is TGTGCCAGCAGCTCATTGACTGGGACAGGAATCTACGAGCAGTACTTC.

This clonotype was observed a handful of times. This chain uses TRBV4-1 with TRBJ1-5; no definite D call. CDR3 length equals 15 residues. Germline CDR1 reads MGHRA; CDR2 reads YSYEKL. Deletions cut 0 bases from V and 6 bases from J, with 12 bases between. CDR3: CASSQDSGSGQPQHF. The CDR3 DNA reads as TGCGCCAGCAGCCAAGATAGCGGGAGCGGTCAGCCCCAGCATTTT.

This clonotype was found many times. This sequence joins TRBV5-1 and TRBJ1-6; 7 nucleotides align to TRBD1. There are 16 residues in the CDR3. Looked up from germline, CDR1 is SGHRS and CDR2 is YFSETQ. V lost 0 bases, J lost 9 bases, and 9 bases stayed unmatched. The CDR3 DNA sequence: TGCGCCAGCAGCTTGGCCTCCCAGGGGGGCGGTTCACCCCTCCACTTT. Encoded protein: CASSLASQGGGSPLHF.

V gene TRBV28 combines with J gene TRBJ2-7; 11 bases line up with TRBD1. V lost 6 bases to trimming and J lost 0 bases; unmatched junction nucleotides: 16. This CDR3 is 19 amino acids long. Germline lookup yields CDR1 MDHEN and CDR2 SYDVKM. CDR3 DNA sequence: TGTGCCAGCAGCCCACCCGTGATTCCGGGACAGGGGGTCTCCTACGAGCAGTACTTC. It translates to CASSPPVIPGQGVSYEQYF.

This clonotype was detected many times. This chain uses TRBV11-3 with TRBJ2-5; D unclear. CDR1 and CDR2 (germline): SGHNT, YENEEA. CDR3 length: 14 amino acids. Trimming shortened V by 2 bases and J by 1 base, and 8 bases separated the two germline ends. The CDR3 loop is CASSLKDFQETQYF. The CDR3 DNA follows: TGTGCCAGCAGCTTAAAGGATTTCCAAGAGACCCAGTACTTC.

The rearrangement links TRBV19 to TRBJ1-5; a possible D gene is TRBD1 (6 bases). V shed 1 base and J shed 5 bases, with 9 bases lying between them. There are 14 residues in the CDR3. Germline lookup yields CDR1 LNHDA and CDR2 SQIVND (reference sequence). CDR3 sequence reads: CASSIATGYQPQHF. The CDR3 DNA is TGTGCCAGTAGTATAGCGACAGGTTATCAGCCCCAGCATTTT. Full variable domain (rest looked up from reference TRBV19 and TRBJ1-5): DGGITQSPKYLFRKEGQNVTLSCEQNLNHDAMYWYRQDPGQGLRLIYYSQIVNDFQKGDIAEGYSVSREKKESFPLTVTSAQKNPTAFYLCASSIATGYQPQHFGDGTRLSIL.

This clonotype was detected many times. The V gene is TRBV12-5, the J gene TRBJ2-3; TRBD1 is a possible D gene (6 bases). The germline V and J ends were trimmed by 0 bases and 6 bases, with 16 bases remaining between them. The CDR3 consists of 16 residues. Germline V lookup: CDR1 LGHNT, CDR2 FRNRAP. CDR3 loop: CASGLVVNRELDTQYF. CDR3 in DNA: TGTGCTAGTGGTTTGGTAGTTAACAGGGAGTTGGATACGCAGTATTTT.

The chain couples TRBV3-1 to TRBJ1-3; D remains unclear. V was clipped by 0 bases and J by 0 bases, with 9 bases between them. This CDR3 region has 16 residues. CDR1 is LGHDT, CDR2 YNNKEL, per germline (reference sequence). CDR3 sequence reads: CASSQDRRSSGNTIYF. CDR3 DNA sequence: TGTGCCAGCAGCCAAGATAGGAGGTCCTCTGGAAACACCATATATTTT. Full variable domain (rest looked up from reference TRBV3-1 and TRBJ1-3): DTAVSQTPKYLVTQMGNDKSIKCEQNLGHDTMYWYKQDSKKFLKIMFSYNNKELIINETVPNRFSPKSPDKAHLNLHINSLELGDSAVYFCASSQDRRSSGNTIYFGEGSWLTVV.

This clonotype has at least ten counts. The CDR3 reads CASTKVTSRFYEQYF. Written as DNA, the CDR3 is TGTGCCAGCACCAAAGTGACTAGCCGATTCTACGAGCAGTACTTC. The rearrangement joins TRBV7-2 to TRBJ2-7, with 7 bases aligning to TRBD2. V gave up 7 bases and J gave up 3 bases; unmatched junction bases: 12. CDR1 and CDR2 from the germline V gene are SGHTA and FQGNSA. This CDR3 has 15 residues.

This clonotype came up many times. This sequence joins TRBV11-2 and TRBJ2-5, with 8 bases that match TRBD1. CDR3 length: 14 amino acids. Trimming removed 4 bases from V and 6 bases from J; junction bases left unmatched: 7. Per germline, CDR1 SGHAT and CDR2 FQNNGV. CDR3 protein: CASSSPGQGKTQYF. The CDR3 bases are TGTGCCAGCAGCTCCCCCGGACAGGGAAAGACCCAGTACTTC.

Ten or more counts support this clonotype. This rearrangement joins TRBV18 to TRBJ2-1; 8 nucleotides agree with TRBD2. Germline CDR1 is KGHSH and CDR2 is LQKENI. The CDR3 is made up of 16 amino acids. The V segment lost 3 bases and the J segment 2 bases; nucleotides outside the gene matches: 6. The CDR3 region has the DNA TGTGCCAGCTCACCCTCGGGGGGGCAGCCCTACAATGAGCAGTTCTTC. Its protein is CASSPSGGQPYNEQFF.

In this sample, this clonotype turned up many times. This chain connects TRBV7-9 to TRBJ1-1; a weak D match, TRBD1 (5 bases). Germline V gives CDR1 SEHNR, CDR2 FQNEAQ (reference sequence). The V and J ends lost 4 bases and 4 bases respectively, with 22 bases between them. CDR3 size: 17 residues. The CDR3 protein is CASSSTEVGPQVTEAFF. CDR3 nucleotides: TGTGCCAGCAGCTCGACAGAAGTAGGGCCTCAGGTCACTGAAGCTTTCTTT.

This clonotype was observed a few times. The V and J genes are TRBV5-1 and TRBJ1-5; D is perhaps TRBD1 (6 bases). V lost 3 bases to trimming and J lost 3 bases, with 16 bases between them. The germline V gene encodes CDR1 SGHRS and CDR2 YFSETQ. This CDR3 has 16 residues. CDR3: CASSSTPGQINQPQHF. In DNA, the CDR3 is TGCGCCAGCAGCTCGACCCCGGGACAAATCAATCAGCCCCAGCATTTT.

This clonotype was seen ten or more times. This chain connects TRBV6-5 to TRBJ2-1; maybe TRBD1 (5 bases). With 1 base removed from V and 4 bases from J, the gap between germline ends came to 14 bases. There are 16 residues in the CDR3. Germline V gene data show CDR1 as MNHEY and CDR2 as SVGAGI. CDR3 nucleotide sequence: TGTGCCAGCAGTTACTTCGACAGTAGGCTATACAATGAGCAGTTCTTC. Protein: CASSYFDSRLYNEQFF.

This clonotype was seen at least ten times. J is TRBJ2-7 and V is TRBV27, with TRBD2 matching 11 bases. V was clipped by 0 bases and J by 5 bases; unmatched bases: 9. From germline, CDR1 is MNHEY and CDR2 SMNVEV (reference sequence). The CDR3 runs to 17 residues. The CDR3 DNA sequence: TGTGCCAGCAGTTTATCGGCTAGCGGGGGGATATTCGACGAGCAGTACTTC. The encoded protein is CASSLSASGGIFDEQYF.

This rearrangement joins TRBV7-9 to TRBJ2-2; 10 nucleotides line up with TRBD2. The V gene's germline CDR1 is SEHNR and CDR2 FQNEAQ (reference sequence). The trim removed 5 bases at V and 3 bases at J, leaving 6 bases unmatched. This CDR3 region has 16 residues. CDR3 loop: CASSALAGEDTGELFF. The CDR3 nucleotides read TGTGCCAGCAGCGCTCTAGCGGGGGAGGACACCGGGGAGCTGTTTTTT.

This clonotype has more than one count but fewer than ten. The chain joins TRBV10-3 to TRBJ1-6; D not certain. This CDR3 comprises 15 residues. Per germline, CDR1 ENHRY and CDR2 SYGVKD. Trimming left V 0 bases short and J 10 bases short, with 13 bases between. The CDR3: CAISESGRDGSPLHF. As DNA, the CDR3 is TGTGCCATCAGTGAGTCCGGGAGAGATGGGTCACCCCTCCACTTT.

The chain links TRBV4-2 to TRBJ2-3; 10 bases map to TRBD2. This CDR3 contains 18 residues. The V segment lost 5 bases and the J segment 4 bases; nucleotides outside the gene matches: 15. Germline V lookup: CDR1 LGHNA, CDR2 YNFKEQ. CDR3 DNA: TGTGCCAGCAGCAAGAGCGGGGGGGCCCCCCCTTCGGCAGATACGCAGTATTTT. Translation gives CASSKSGGAPPSADTQYF.

This clonotype was found many times. The V call is TRBV28, the J call TRBJ2-5; maybe TRBD1 (6 bases). Trimming stripped 5 bases from V and 2 bases from J, with 12 bases between. The CDR3 has 14 residues. Germline V gene lookup returns CDR1 MDHEN and CDR2 SYDVKM. CDR3 in amino acids: CASSPRQEQETQYF. The DNA of the CDR3 is TGTGCCAGCAGTCCAAGACAGGAACAAGAGACCCAGTACTTC.

This clonotype was detected many times. The CDR3 bases are TGTGCCAGCAGTGAATACCTCCAGGGGGCCTATGGCTACACCTTC. Translation: CASSEYLQGAYGYTF. The V gene is TRBV6-1, the J gene TRBJ1-2; 8 nucleotides align to TRBD1. Germline loops: CDR1 MNHNS, CDR2 SASEGT. The CDR3 runs to 15 residues. Trimming took 2 bases from V and 4 from J; bases not matched to a gene: 6.

CDR3 sequence: CASSVGAGYGYTF. As DNA, the CDR3 is TGTGCCAGCAGCGTAGGTGCAGGTTATGGCTACACCTTC. The chain carries TRBV9 and TRBJ1-2; D call uncertain. Trimming removed 0 bases at V and 5 bases at J, with 8 bases between. The CDR3 extends over 13 amino acids. CDR1 SGDLS and CDR2 YYNGEE come from the germline V gene.

This clonotype was counted ten times or more. V and J are TRBV6-1 and TRBJ1-5; 9 nucleotides agree with TRBD1. Germline trimming cut 5 bases from V and 4 bases from J; bases unmatched to any gene: 3. Germline values: CDR1 MNHNS, CDR2 SASEGT. The CDR3 contains 14 residues. This CDR3 reads CASSPQGANQPQHF. CDR3 DNA: TGTGCCAGCAGTCCACAGGGGGCGAATCAGCCCCAGCATTTT.

This clonotype was observed many times. This rearrangement joins TRBV27 to TRBJ2-7; tentative D call: TRBD2 (5 bases). CDR3 length: 14 amino acids. Germline CDR1 reads MNHEY; CDR2 reads SMNVEV (reference sequence). The V gene lost 5 bases and the J gene lost 0 bases, with 11 bases spanning the gap. The CDR3 is CASSGLGSSYEQYF. Here the CDR3 DNA reads TGTGCCAGCAGTGGACTTGGGAGCTCCTACGAGCAGTACTTC.

The rearrangement links TRBV29-1 to TRBJ1-1, with TRBD1 matching 7 bases. Looked up from germline, CDR1 is SQVTM and CDR2 is ANQGSEA. The CDR3 has 12 residues. V trimming: 7 bases; J trimming: 11 bases; junction bases outside the gene matches: 13. The CDR3: CSAGTGDFEAFF. Here the CDR3 DNA reads TGCAGCGCCGGAACAGGGGACTTTGAGGCTTTCTTT.